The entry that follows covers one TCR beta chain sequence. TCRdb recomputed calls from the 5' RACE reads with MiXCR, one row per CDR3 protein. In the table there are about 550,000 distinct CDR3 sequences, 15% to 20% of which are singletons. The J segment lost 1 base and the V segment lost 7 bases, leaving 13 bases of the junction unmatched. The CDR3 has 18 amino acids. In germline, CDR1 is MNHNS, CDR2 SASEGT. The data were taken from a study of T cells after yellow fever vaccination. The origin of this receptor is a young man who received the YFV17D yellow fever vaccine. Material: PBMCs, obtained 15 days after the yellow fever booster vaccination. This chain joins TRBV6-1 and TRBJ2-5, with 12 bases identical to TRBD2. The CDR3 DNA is TGTGCCAGCACCAAAACCCCGACTAGCGGGAGTTTCCAAGAGACCCAGTACTTC. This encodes CASTKTPTSGSFQETQYF.